This T cell receptor beta chain was documented in a study of blood T cell repertoires in COVID-19. Study as a whole: The analysed material was cDNA or gDNA that came from T cells, B-cell-depleted T cells, or PBMCs.

The V and J ends lost 2 bases and 4 bases, in that order; junction bases with no gene match: 9. Per the germline V gene, CDR1 is PRHDT and CDR2 is FYEKMQ (reference sequence). This CDR3 has 17 residues. There are many counts of this clone. The protocol was immunoSEQ multiplex PCR, while the TCRdb copy is restricted to in-frame clones and leaves out a portion. The data contain fewer than 400,000 clones, approximately 87% of them singletons. Recruits, aged roughly 18 to 100 years, lived in approximately 26 US areas. The chain employs TRBV13 and TRBJ2-1; 9 positions match TRBD1. This clonotype was obtained from a woman in her forties or fifties who had recovered from COVID-19. Material for sequencing was PBMCs or T cells enriched from blood (not recorded which). The DNA for the CDR3 is TGTGCCAGCAGCTTAACCCCCGGGACAGGGTCTTACAATGAGCAGTTCTTC. Translation gives CASSLTPGTGSYNEQFF.